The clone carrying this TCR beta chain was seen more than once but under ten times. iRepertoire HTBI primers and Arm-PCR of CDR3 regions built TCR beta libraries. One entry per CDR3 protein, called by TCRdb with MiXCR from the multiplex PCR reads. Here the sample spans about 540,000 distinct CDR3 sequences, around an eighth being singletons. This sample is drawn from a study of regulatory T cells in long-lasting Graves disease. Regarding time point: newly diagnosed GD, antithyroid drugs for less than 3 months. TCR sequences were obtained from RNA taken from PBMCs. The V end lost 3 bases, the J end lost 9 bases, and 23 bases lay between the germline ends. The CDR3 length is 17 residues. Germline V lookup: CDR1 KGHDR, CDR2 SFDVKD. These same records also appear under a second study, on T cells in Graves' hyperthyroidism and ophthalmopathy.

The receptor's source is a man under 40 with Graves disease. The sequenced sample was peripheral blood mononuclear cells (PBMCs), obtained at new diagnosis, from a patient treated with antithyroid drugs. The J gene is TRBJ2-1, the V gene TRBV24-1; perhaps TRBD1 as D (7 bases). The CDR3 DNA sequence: TGTGCCACCAGTGATCAGGGGGGCCCCCGGTCGGCCCTTGAGCAGTTCTTC. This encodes CATSDQGGPRSALEQFF.